This TCR beta chain was retrieved from a study of blood T cell repertoires in COVID-19 (dated by TCRdb to 2020 to 2022). Concerning the study at large: Collaborator samples came from the United States, Italy and Spain and covered acute and convalescent phases of COVID-19. Subjects who had been exposed to COVID-19, were actively infected with it, or had recovered from it provided the deeply sampled blood TCRbeta repertoires that made up the dataset. Samples came from the ongoing ImmuneRACE study (first 160 participants) plus 1,254 subjects from 6 global collaborators. The repertoires were made available in a free public database intended to serve as a resource for research on the immune response to SARS-CoV-2. The prospective study material was composed of cDNA or gDNA derived from T cells, B-cell-depleted T cells, or PBMCs. Sample metadata almost always included a de-identified subject ID, COVID-19 status, age in years and sex. HLA class I and class II types, where available, came from metadata supplied by the sample provider rather than from assay-based typing.

Trimming removed 1 base from V and 4 bases from J; the gene matches leave 6 bases unexplained. From cysteine to phenylalanine, the CDR3 is 15 amino acids long. Kept here is only the CDR3 DNA, which spans 45 bases and is read in frame from base 1. In the germline V gene, CDR1 corresponds to SGHDT and CDR2 to YYEEEE. A word on this clone: Its specific antigen is unknown. No much larger clone exists at a distance of one base, and base qualities are not known.

Findings and caveats that apply to the study as a whole: The quantity of clinical and demographic metadata differed by source and by participant and was supplied without curation.

One collaborating source in Seattle enrolled patients during active infection and followed them longitudinally through the course of disease. The collaborating institutions used their own protocols to collect whole blood in K2EDTA tubes. For TCRbeta analysis, collaborators shipped samples in one of three forms: frozen whole blood, isolated PBMCs, or DNA extracted from either of those sample types. TCRbeta CDR3 regions were amplified from genomic DNA using the immunoSEQ Assay, a bias-controlled multiplex PCR. From the authors' description of their analysis: The number of nucleated cells in each sample was estimated by amplification of reference gene primers within the assay. Sequence reads were collapsed and filtered to measure the absolute abundance of every unique TCRbeta CDR3 rearrangement. For each sample, productive Simpson clonality was calculated as the square root of Simpson's diversity index across productive rearrangements. In its TCRdb copy, this immuneACCESS table keeps in-frame sequences only and misses some clones. Where compared with another copy, unresolved V genes explain less than half of these, and the others have no known cause. V, J and clone size are those of that table, while D and trimming were read from the DNA. The table for this sample lists approximately 240,000 clones; around 80% of them were counted only once. The ten largest clones represent about 1.3% of the sample.

The chain is assembled from TRBV5-6 and TRBJ1-1; TRBD1 matches 8 bases in the middle. The sequencing sample was made of peripheral blood. The receptor was isolated from a woman between 25 and 40 years old with COVID-19, enrolled during active disease. The CDR3 protein sequence reads: CASSLIGQGGTEAFF. The nucleotide sequence reads as follows: TGTGCCAGCAGCTTGATCGGACAGGGAGGCACTGAAGCTTTCTTT.